The sequence of this T cell receptor beta chain was determined in a study of shared clonotypes between healthy human individuals. None of the donors, who were healthy HIV-negative adults, had recently had acute infections or vaccinations. The CDR3 consists of 13 residues. Trimming took 8 bases from V and 6 from J, leaving 14 bases between them. Germline CDR1 reads GTSNPN; CDR2 reads SVGIG (reference sequence). Assay execution took place at the deep level. Genomic DNA of each subset was evenly split across several immunoSEQ plates. Each PCR replicate run on unsorted PBMC took in 300 to 350 ng DNA, some 28,000 T cell genomes. Assay used: immunoSEQ multiplex PCR; TCRdb lists only in-frame clones, some missing. The table records about half a million clones, more than 65% of them present only once. Concerning this clone itself: A read error is likely here: a far larger clone is one base away.

The TCR originated in a woman in her thirties or forties in good health. Some clones in this sample may be carry-over from other donors' samples. The rearrangement uses TRBV30 and TRBJ2-6, with a tentative D call TRBD1 (5 bases). What was sequenced was PBMCs. In DNA form, the CDR3 reads TGTGCCGGAAGGGGTGCTGTGGCCAACGTCCTGACTTTC. Residues: CAGRGAVANVLTF. Filled out from reference TRBV30 and TRBJ2-6, the complete variable domain reads SQTIHQWPATLVQPVGSPLSLECTVEGTSNPNLYWYRQAAGRGLQLLFYSVGIGQISSEVPQNLSASRPQDRQFILSSKKLLLSDSGFYLCAGRGAVANVLTFGAGSRLTVL.